This T cell receptor (beta chain) comes out of a study of blood T cell repertoires in COVID-19. The CDR3 runs 15 residues. With V trimmed by 2 bases and J by 5 bases, 2 bases remained unmatched. Germline CDR1 SGHVS, CDR2 FQNEAQ. Produced via immunoSEQ multiplex PCR; TCRdb's table is partial and in-frame only. The data hold roughly 370,000 clones, with approximately 87% observed a single time. In Cohort 3, a recovered donor had either two negative PCRs, clearance, or symptom resolution. J is TRBJ2-1 and V is TRBV7-8; 11 bases line up with TRBD2. The sample comprised PBMCs or T cells enriched from blood (not recorded which). The source is a woman aged 50 to 65 who had recovered from COVID-19. CDR3 coding DNA: TGTGCCAGCAGCTTATTAGCGGGGGGGCACAATGAGCAGTTCTTC. Protein product: CASSLLAGGHNEQFF.